The 32 T cell receptor beta chains presented below share a single source sample, sequenced in a study of identical twins. TCRdb reanalysed the 5' RACE reads using MiXCR and keeps one entry per CDR3 protein. The table has about 530,000 distinct CDR3 sequences, 20% to 25% seen once. These data were also filed under a second study, of yellow fever vaccine responses in identical twins.

Sequences were obtained from CD4+ T cells sorted from blood. These receptors were taken from a woman aged 18-35 years in good health.

The rearrangement joins TRBV6-4 to TRBJ1-1; tentative D call: TRBD1 (6 bases). V was cut by 10 bases and J by 1 base, with 16 bases left in between. The CDR3 consists of 14 residues. CDR1 is MRHNA and CDR2 is SNTAGT in the germline V gene. CDR3 sequence reads: CATRLEQGNTEAFF. CDR3 coding DNA: TGTGCCACCAGGCTCGAACAGGGGAACACTGAAGCTTTCTTT.

The DNA for the CDR3 is TGCGCCAGCAGCTTAATCCTAGCGGGGGGGCCTGAGACCCAGTACTTC. This translates into CASSLILAGGPETQYF. The chain employs TRBV5-1 and TRBJ2-5; 12 nucleotides align to TRBD2. V lost 2 bases and J lost 5; bases outside the gene matches: 7. This CDR3 contains 16 residues. Germline CDR1 reads SGHRS; CDR2 reads YFSETQ.

The chain is built from TRBV12-3 or TRBV12-4 and TRBJ2-7; D is tentatively TRBD1 or TRBD2 (5 bases each). Trimming removed 4 bases from V and 2 bases from J, with 12 bases in between. The CDR3 loop spans 14 amino acids. The CDR3 DNA follows: TGTGCCAGCAGTTCGGACTCCAGGGCCTACGAGCAGTACGTC. This encodes CASSSDSRAYEQYV.

This clonotype was counted only a few times. CDR3 in DNA: TGCAGTGCCCACAGAGGGGCCTCCTACGAGCAGTACTTC. The encoded protein is CSAHRGASYEQYF. This sequence joins TRBV20-1 and TRBJ2-7, with D tentatively TRBD1 or TRBD2 (5 bases each). The V end lost 6 bases, the J end lost 0 bases, and 12 bases lay between the germline ends. The CDR3 is 13 amino acids. Germline CDR1 is DFQATT and CDR2 is SNEGSKA (reference sequence).

The chain combines TRBV12-3 or TRBV12-4 with TRBJ1-5, with a weak D call TRBD1 (6 bases). V lost 3 bases and J lost 3, with 15 bases in between. The CDR3 runs to 16 residues. CDR3 sequence: CASSLSRGKDNQPQHF. CDR3 in DNA: TGTGCCAGCAGTTTGAGCAGGGGAAAGGACAATCAGCCCCAGCATTTT.

The V gene is TRBV5-1, the J gene TRBJ2-5; D might be TRBD1 or TRBD2, each matching 6 bases. The CDR3 contains 15 residues. Germline loops: CDR1 SGHRS, CDR2 YFSETQ. The V end was cut by 3 bases, the J end by 5 bases, with 17 bases between. The DNA of the CDR3 is TGCGCCAGCAGCTCTAAGGTCGGGGGCGCGGAGACCCAGTACTTC. This encodes CASSSKVGGAETQYF.

This clonotype has just a few counts. The chain has TRBV20-1 and TRBJ2-1; D possibly corresponds to TRBD2 (6 bases). The CDR3 is 16 amino acids. The germline V gene encodes CDR1 DFQATT and CDR2 SNEGSKA (reference sequence). V lost 0 bases and J lost 0, with 12 bases in between. CDR3 sequence: CSARDAGGSSYNEQFF. The CDR3 coding sequence is TGCAGTGCTAGAGACGCTGGAGGGAGCTCCTACAATGAGCAGTTCTTC.

This clonotype showed up just a few times. The CDR3 region has the DNA TGTGCCAGCAGCTCCCGGGGTACTAATTCACCCCTCCACTTT. It is translated as CASSSRGTNSPLHF. The genes are TRBV13 and TRBJ1-6, with D hard to call. Germline values: CDR1 PRHDT, CDR2 FYEKMQ (reference sequence). The CDR3 has 14 amino acids. Trimming shortened V by 4 bases and J by 6 bases, and 10 bases separated the two germline ends.

This clonotype occurred a few times. The V gene is TRBV3-1, the J gene TRBJ2-1, with 15 bases fitting TRBD2. Germline V gene sequence: CDR1 LGHDT, CDR2 YNNKEL (reference sequence). Germline trimming cut 3 bases from V and 10 bases from J; bases unmatched to any gene: 1. This CDR3 is built from 14 residues. The CDR3 protein is CASSQGLAGGEQFF. For the CDR3, the DNA is TGTGCCAGCAGCCAGGGACTAGCGGGAGGAGAGCAGTTCTTC.

The V gene is TRBV6-2 or TRBV6-3, the J gene TRBJ1-5; D gene ambiguous. Germline V gene sequence: CDR1 MNHEY, CDR2 SVGEGT. CDR3 size: 15 residues. The germline V and J ends were trimmed by 5 bases and 0 bases, with 11 bases remaining between them. CDR3 region: CASSDGSFSNQPQHF. Written as DNA, the CDR3 is TGTGCCAGCAGTGACGGTAGTTTTAGCAATCAGCCCCAGCATTTT.

The chain links TRBV6-5 to TRBJ2-3; possible D gene TRBD1, 6 bases. V lost 2 bases and J lost 1, with 13 bases in between. This CDR3 has 16 residues. Germline CDR1 reads MNHEY; CDR2 reads SVGAGI. Here the CDR3 DNA reads TGTGCCAGCAGTTACCGAAGACAGGCCGGCACAGATACGCAGTATTTT. It encodes CASSYRRQAGTDTQYF.

As to this clonotype: One end of the junction fails to match germline, which may point to a read error. This sequence joins TRBV12-3 or TRBV12-4 and TRBJ2-3; 7 bases fit TRBD2. The CDR3 consists of 12 residues. The CDR3 DNA reads as TGTGCCAGCAGTGGGACGGGGAGGGTGTTTATGTTT. This codes for CASSGTGRVFMF.

J is TRBJ2-7 and V is TRBV5-1; D is uncertain. CDR1 is SGHRS, CDR2 YFSETQ, per germline. CDR3 size: 11 residues. V dropped 4 bases and J dropped 2 bases, with 4 bases sitting between them. The CDR3 DNA follows: TGCGCCAGCAGCGAGACCTACGAGCAGTACTTC. This codes for CASSETYEQYF.

This clonotype was detected many times. The chain has TRBV5-1 and TRBJ2-7; 9 bases line up with TRBD1. J lost 3 bases, V lost 5 bases, and 12 bases had no gene match. The CDR3 has 16 amino acids. Germline CDR1 and CDR2: SGHRS and YFSETQ. The CDR3 DNA is TGCGCCAGCAGTACCCAACGGGGGACAGGGAACTACGAGCAGTACTTC. It encodes CASSTQRGTGNYEQYF.

The V and J genes are TRBV5-1 and TRBJ2-3, with 13 bases aligning to TRBD2. Germline CDR1 reads SGHRS; CDR2 reads YFSETQ. CDR3 length: 15 residues. With V trimmed by 7 bases and J by 4 bases, 6 bases remained unmatched. The CDR3 DNA reads TGCGCCAGCCAGACTAGCGGGAGGCTCCCAGATACGCAGTATTTT. Its protein product is CASQTSGRLPDTQYF.

The J gene is TRBJ1-6, the V gene TRBV10-3; D is unclear. V lost 2 bases and J lost 7, with 12 bases in between. Germline loops: CDR1 ENHRY, CDR2 SYGVKD. CDR3 length equals 15 residues. CDR3 in DNA: TGTGCCATCAGTGAGGGAGTTCTCGGCAATTCACCCCTCCACTTT. Translating gives CAISEGVLGNSPLHF.

J is TRBJ2-7 and V is TRBV5-1; 7 nucleotides agree with TRBD2. CDR3 length: 16 amino acids. Germline V gene data show CDR1 as SGHRS and CDR2 as YFSETQ. Trimming at V came to 1 base and at J to 0 bases, leaving 7 bases not matched to a gene. CDR3 nucleotides: TGCGCCAGCAGCTTGACTAGCGCGACGAGCTCCTACGAGCAGTACTTC. As protein: CASSLTSATSSYEQYF.

This chain links TRBV5-5 with TRBJ2-6, with 8 nucleotides matching TRBD1. Germline loops: CDR1 SGHKS, CDR2 YYEKEE (reference sequence). The CDR3 consists of 15 residues. Trimming cost V 3 bases and J 1 base; bases outside gene matches: 0. As DNA, the CDR3 is TGTGCCAGCAGCTGGACAGGGTCTGGGGCCAACGTCCTGACTTTC. It codes for CASSWTGSGANVLTF.

The chain combines TRBV2 with TRBJ2-2; 9 nucleotides align to TRBD2. Germline loops: CDR1 SNHLY, CDR2 FYNNEI. This CDR3 spans 13 amino acids. Losses at the gene ends were 6 bases for V and 6 bases for J; bases not matched to a gene: 2. The CDR3 spells CASRGLASGELFF. CDR3 DNA sequence: TGTGCCAGCAGGGGACTAGCTTCCGGGGAGCTGTTTTTT.

V usage is TRBV20-1 and J usage is TRBJ2-3; TRBD2 matches at 7 bases. CDR1 and CDR2 from the germline V gene are DFQATT and SNEGSKA (reference sequence). The CDR3 runs to 16 residues. The V and J ends lost 6 bases and 0 bases, in that order; junction bases with no gene match: 12. The CDR3 coding sequence is TGCAGTGCCCCGCGGTTTAGAGCGGGGAGCACAGATACGCAGTATTTT. Protein: CSAPRFRAGSTDTQYF.

This clonotype was seen a handful of times. The rearrangement links TRBV6-5 to TRBJ1-4; 7 bases agree with TRBD1. The V segment lost 2 bases and the J segment 10 bases; nucleotides outside the gene matches: 7. The CDR3 length is 14 residues. The V gene's germline CDR1 is MNHEY and CDR2 SVGAGI. CDR3 nucleotide sequence: TGTGCCAGCAGTTACGGCCAGGGGGGCGGAAAACTGTTTTTT. It codes for CASSYGQGGGKLFF.

The rearrangement links TRBV6-1 to TRBJ2-1; tentative D call: TRBD2 (5 bases). Trimming took 8 bases from V and 5 from J, leaving 19 bases between them. The CDR3 has 15 residues. Germline V gene lookup returns CDR1 MNHNS and CDR2 SASEGT. The CDR3 loop reads CASLSGPPGNNEQFF. The DNA for the CDR3 is TGTGCCAGCCTATCCGGGCCTCCCGGGAACAATGAGCAGTTCTTC.

This clonotype has only a few counts. This chain connects TRBV7-8 to TRBJ2-4; D call uncertain. Per the germline V gene, CDR1 is SGHVS and CDR2 is FQNEAQ. CDR3 length equals 17 residues. V lost 4 bases to trimming and J lost 0 bases, with 16 bases between them. The CDR3 coding sequence is TGTGCCAGCAGCTACATAGGCGGAAGGGAAGCCAAAAACATTCAGTACTTC. As protein: CASSYIGGREAKNIQYF.

The table lists this clonotype with a few counts. The chain couples TRBV7-8 to TRBJ2-3; 10 positions match TRBD2. The CDR3 totals 16 residues. The ends lost 7 bases at V and 3 bases at J; junction bases unmatched: 10. Germline lookup yields CDR1 SGHVS and CDR2 FQNEAQ. This chain's CDR3 is CASTSGTSDYTDTQYF. CDR3 coding DNA: TGTGCCAGCACGTCGGGGACTAGCGATTATACAGATACGCAGTATTTT.

This clonotype has a handful of counts. The V gene is TRBV5-1, the J gene TRBJ2-5; D call uncertain. This CDR3 has 14 amino acids. Between the trimmed V and J ends, which lost 0 bases and 3 bases, there was a span of 9 bases. Per the germline V gene, CDR1 is SGHRS and CDR2 is YFSETQ. The CDR3 protein is CASSLDPLKETQYF. CDR3 bases: TGCGCCAGCAGCTTGGACCCCCTCAAAGAGACCCAGTACTTC.

The rearrangement uses TRBV5-5 and TRBJ2-3, with 7 nucleotides matching TRBD1. CDR1 is SGHKS, CDR2 YYEKEE, per germline (reference sequence). This CDR3 spans 15 amino acids. The junction had 9 bases not matched to a gene; V was cut back by 4 bases and J by 4 bases. CDR3 region: CASSLLQGSADTQYF. CDR3 sequence (DNA): TGTGCCAGCAGCCTGCTACAGGGGAGCGCAGATACGCAGTATTTT. Filled out from reference TRBV5-5 and TRBJ2-3, the complete variable domain reads DAGVTQSPTHLIKTRGQQVTLRCSPISGHKSVSWYQQVLGQGPQFIFQYYEKEERGRGNFPDRFSARQFPNYSSELNVNALLLGDSALYLCASSLLQGSADTQYFGPGTRLTVL.

This clonotype was recorded a few times. The V and J genes are TRBV4-1 and TRBJ2-1; TRBD2 agrees at 8 bases. V was clipped by 0 bases and J by 6 bases; unmatched bases: 16. CDR1 is MGHRA, CDR2 YSYEKL, per germline. The length of the CDR3 is 19 residues. In DNA form, the CDR3 reads TGCGCCAGCAGCCAAGAACTCCGCGGGATCGGGACTAGACTCAATGAGCAGTTCTTC. It codes for CASSQELRGIGTRLNEQFF.

The rearrangement joins TRBV7-2 to TRBJ2-5; a possible D gene is TRBD1 (6 bases). Trimming left V 5 bases short and J 4 bases short, with 14 bases between. CDR1 is SGHTA and CDR2 is FQGNSA in the germline V gene. The CDR3 is made up of 14 amino acids. This chain's CDR3 is CASSLRGIRETQYF. Written as DNA, the CDR3 is TGTGCCAGCAGCCTCAGGGGAATCCGAGAGACCCAGTACTTC.

This clonotype was seen a handful of times. The rearrangement uses TRBV20-1 and TRBJ2-7; 9 bases match TRBD2. The germline CDR1 and CDR2 sequences are DFQATT and SNEGSKA (reference sequence). This CDR3 comprises 14 residues. The J segment lost 3 bases and the V segment lost 0 bases, leaving 3 bases of the junction unmatched. The CDR3: CSAREGSGSYEQYF. The CDR3 DNA reads as TGCAGTGCTAGAGAAGGTAGCGGGAGCTACGAGCAGTACTTC.

A few counts support this clonotype. This rearrangement joins TRBV5-8 to TRBJ2-3; maybe TRBD2 (6 bases). The ends were cut back, 5 bases at V and 1 base at J, with 20 bases in the middle. CDR1 SGHTS and CDR2 YDEGEE come from the germline V gene. The CDR3 consists of 17 residues. CDR3 nucleotides: TGTGCCAGCAGTTCCGGGATCACCCCGGGGGGCACAGATACGCAGTATTTT. Translating it yields CASSSGITPGGTDTQYF. Complete variable domain (other parts from reference TRBV5-8 and TRBJ2-3): EAGVTQSPTHLIKTRGQQATLRCSPISGHTSVYWYQQALGLGLQFLLWYDEGEERNRGNFPPRFSGRQFPNYSSELNVNALELEDSALYLCASSSGITPGGTDTQYFGPGTRLTVL.

In its sample, this clonotype was seen a few times. This chain links TRBV5-6 with TRBJ2-2; possible D gene TRBD2, 5 bases. With 4 bases removed from V and 4 bases from J, the gap between germline ends came to 14 bases. The CDR3 extends over 15 amino acids. The germline CDR1 and CDR2 sequences are SGHDT and YYEEEE. In DNA, the CDR3 is TGTGCCAGCAGCCAACCTAGCTTTAGCACCGGGGAGCTGTTTTTT. This translates into CASSQPSFSTGELFF.

This clonotype was picked up a small number of times. The chain combines TRBV27 with TRBJ2-1; possibly TRBD1 for D (5 bases). The CDR3 consists of 14 residues. Germline V gene sequence: CDR1 MNHEY, CDR2 SMNVEV (reference sequence). Trimming removed 10 bases from V and 1 base from J, with 14 bases in between. CDR3 nucleotide sequence: TGTGCCACCCAGGGTAAGCGATCCTACAATGAGCAGTTCTTC. Encoded protein: CATQGKRSYNEQFF.